The 11 T cell receptor beta chains listed next were all sequenced from one sample in a study of T cells in localized non-small cell lung cancer. TCRdb's copy holds only in-frame clones and misses some; the assay was immunoSEQ multiplex PCR. The sample lists tens of thousands of clones; over 80% were seen once. Sequencing was performed on peripheral blood, taken before any cancer treatment. The receptor set was obtained from a man aged 40 to 75 with stage I squamous cell lung carcinoma.

V is TRBV29-1 and J is TRBJ2-5; D is ambiguous. Trimming removed 4 bases at V and 2 bases at J, with 8 bases between. In germline, CDR1 is SQVTM, CDR2 ANQGSEA. The CDR3 has 12 residues. The CDR3 sequence: CSVVGRQETQYF. The CDR3 region has the DNA TGCAGCGTTGTCGGCAGGCAAGAGACCCAGTACTTC. The full variable domain, completed using reference TRBV29-1 and TRBJ2-5, is SAVISQKPSRDICQRGTSLTIQCQVDSQVTMMFWYRQQPGQSLTLIATANQGSEATYESGFVIDKFPISRPNLTFSTLTVSNMSPEDSSIYLCSVVGRQETQYFGPGTRLLVL.

The rearrangement links TRBV7-3 to TRBJ2-3; tentative D call: TRBD2 (6 bases). This CDR3 contains 13 residues. V lost 4 bases and J 6 bases, leaving 11 bases between the germline ends. Germline V CDR1 and CDR2: SGHTA, FQGTGA. The CDR3 DNA is TGTGCCAGCAGCTATGGGGGGTCCGATACGCAGTATTTT. Amino acids: CASSYGGSDTQYF.

The rearrangement joins TRBV6-6 to TRBJ2-1; 12 positions match TRBD2. The V gene's germline CDR1 is MNHNY and CDR2 SVGAGI (reference sequence). The ends lost 5 bases at V and 0 bases at J; junction bases unmatched: 2. The CDR3 length is 16 residues. CDR3 in amino acids: CASSGLAGSSYNEQFF. DNA of the CDR3: TGTGCCAGCAGTGGACTAGCGGGGAGCTCCTACAATGAGCAGTTCTTC.

V gene TRBV9 combines with J gene TRBJ2-1, with a tentative D call TRBD2 (5 bases). Trimming shortened V by 8 bases and J by 2 bases, and 17 bases separated the two germline ends. This CDR3 region has 15 residues. CDR1 is SGDLS, CDR2 YYNGEE, per germline. The CDR3 loop is CASSELAQTYNEQFF. In DNA form, the CDR3 reads TGTGCCAGTTCCGAGCTAGCTCAAACCTACAATGAGCAGTTCTTC.

V usage is TRBV12-5 and J usage is TRBJ1-3; D perhaps matches TRBD1 (6 bases). The germline V and J ends were trimmed by 0 bases and 2 bases, with 23 bases remaining between them. In germline, CDR1 is LGHNT, CDR2 FRNRAP. The CDR3 is 20 residues long. The CDR3 loop is CASGLVRGLFASMAGNTIYF. Written as DNA, the CDR3 is TGTGCTAGTGGTTTGGTTAGGGGGTTATTTGCAAGTATGGCTGGAAACACCATATATTTT.

J is TRBJ1-3 and V is TRBV4-2; D gene unclear. The germline V gene has CDR1 LGHNA and CDR2 YNFKEQ. This CDR3 contains 17 residues. Trimming took 4 bases from V and 0 from J, leaving 16 bases between them. CDR3 sequence: CASSLGIAVNSGNTIYF. The CDR3 DNA reads TGTGCCAGCAGCCTGGGGATCGCCGTCAACTCTGGAAACACCATATATTTT.

V is TRBV6-5 and J is TRBJ2-3; D may be TRBD1 (5 bases). Germline CDR1 MNHEY, CDR2 SVGAGI. The CDR3 is 13 amino acids. V lost 10 bases and J 6 bases, leaving 17 bases between the germline ends. CDR3: CATKKGWVDTQYF. The CDR3 region has the DNA TGTGCCACCAAAAAGGGGTGGGTGGATACGCAGTATTTT.

The rearrangement uses TRBV6-6 and TRBJ1-1; D unclear. Germline CDR1 is MNHNY and CDR2 is SVGAGI (reference sequence). V was pared by 6 bases and J by 1 base, with 12 bases between. CDR3 length equals 14 residues. The CDR3 loop is CASSRDNRNTEAFF. DNA of the CDR3: TGTGCCAGCAGCCGTGACAACAGGAACACTGAAGCTTTCTTT.

This clone came up a few times. V gene TRBV19 combines with J gene TRBJ1-2, with 7 bases lining up with TRBD1. The CDR3 length is 14 residues. The germline gives CDR1 LNHDA, CDR2 SQIVND (reference sequence). Unmatched junction bases numbered 7, after V lost 5 bases and J lost 4 bases. CDR3 residues: CASSFWTGAYGYTF. CDR3 nucleotides: TGTGCCAGTAGTTTCTGGACAGGCGCCTATGGCTACACCTTC.

This clone has just one count. The chain uses TRBV19 and TRBJ2-6; D not resolved. The germline CDR1 and CDR2 sequences are LNHDA and SQIVND (reference sequence). V shed 1 base and J shed 0 bases, with 7 bases lying between them. CDR3 length equals 16 residues. The CDR3 nucleotides read TGTGCCAGTAGTATAGGAGGCAGCTCTGGGGCCAACGTCCTGACTTTC. It yields the protein CASSIGGSSGANVLTF. Together with reference TRBV19 and TRBJ2-6, the CDR3 gives the full variable domain: DGGITQSPKYLFRKEGQNVTLSCEQNLNHDAMYWYRQDPGQGLRLIYYSQIVNDFQKGDIAEGYSVSREKKESFPLTVTSAQKNPTAFYLCASSIGGSSGANVLTFGAGSRLTVL.

The chain carries TRBV28 and TRBJ2-7; D tentatively reads TRBD1 or TRBD2 (5 bases each). The germline V gene has CDR1 MDHEN and CDR2 SYDVKM. Trimming stripped 2 bases from V and 0 bases from J, with 20 bases between. CDR3 length equals 18 residues. CDR3 sequence: CASSLNSQGVVRSYEQYF. Written as DNA, the CDR3 is TGTGCCAGCAGTTTAAATTCCCAGGGAGTAGTTCGCTCCTACGAGCAGTACTTC.